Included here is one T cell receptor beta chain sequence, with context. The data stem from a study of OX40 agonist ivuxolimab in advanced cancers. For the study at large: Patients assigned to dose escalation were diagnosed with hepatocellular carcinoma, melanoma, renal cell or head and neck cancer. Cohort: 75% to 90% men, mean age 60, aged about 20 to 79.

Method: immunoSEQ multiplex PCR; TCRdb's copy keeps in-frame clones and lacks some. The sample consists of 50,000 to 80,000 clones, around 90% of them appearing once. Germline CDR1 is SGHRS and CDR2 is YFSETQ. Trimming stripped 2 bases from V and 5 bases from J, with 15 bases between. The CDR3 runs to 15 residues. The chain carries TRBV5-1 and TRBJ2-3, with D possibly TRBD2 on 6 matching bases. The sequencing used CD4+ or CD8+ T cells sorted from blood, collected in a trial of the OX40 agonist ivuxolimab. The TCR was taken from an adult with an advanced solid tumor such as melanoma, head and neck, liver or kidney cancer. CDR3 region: CASSFAGGVKDTQYF. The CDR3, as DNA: TGCGCCAGCAGCTTTGCTGGAGGGGTTAAAGATACGCAGTATTTT.